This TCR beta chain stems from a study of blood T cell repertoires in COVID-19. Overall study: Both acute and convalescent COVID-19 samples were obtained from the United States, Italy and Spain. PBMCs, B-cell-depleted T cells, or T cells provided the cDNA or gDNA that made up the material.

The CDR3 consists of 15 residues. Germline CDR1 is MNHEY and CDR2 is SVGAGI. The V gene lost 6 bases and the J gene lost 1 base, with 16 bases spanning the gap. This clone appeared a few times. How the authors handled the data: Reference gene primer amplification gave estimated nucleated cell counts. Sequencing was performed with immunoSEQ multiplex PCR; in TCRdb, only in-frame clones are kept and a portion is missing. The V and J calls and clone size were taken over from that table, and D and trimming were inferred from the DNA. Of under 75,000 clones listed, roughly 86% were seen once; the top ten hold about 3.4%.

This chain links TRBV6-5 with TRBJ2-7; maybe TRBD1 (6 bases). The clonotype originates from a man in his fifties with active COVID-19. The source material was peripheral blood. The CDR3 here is CASRAGAQGSYEQYF. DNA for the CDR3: TGTGCCAGCAGAGCAGGGGCCCAGGGTTCCTACGAGCAGTACTTC.